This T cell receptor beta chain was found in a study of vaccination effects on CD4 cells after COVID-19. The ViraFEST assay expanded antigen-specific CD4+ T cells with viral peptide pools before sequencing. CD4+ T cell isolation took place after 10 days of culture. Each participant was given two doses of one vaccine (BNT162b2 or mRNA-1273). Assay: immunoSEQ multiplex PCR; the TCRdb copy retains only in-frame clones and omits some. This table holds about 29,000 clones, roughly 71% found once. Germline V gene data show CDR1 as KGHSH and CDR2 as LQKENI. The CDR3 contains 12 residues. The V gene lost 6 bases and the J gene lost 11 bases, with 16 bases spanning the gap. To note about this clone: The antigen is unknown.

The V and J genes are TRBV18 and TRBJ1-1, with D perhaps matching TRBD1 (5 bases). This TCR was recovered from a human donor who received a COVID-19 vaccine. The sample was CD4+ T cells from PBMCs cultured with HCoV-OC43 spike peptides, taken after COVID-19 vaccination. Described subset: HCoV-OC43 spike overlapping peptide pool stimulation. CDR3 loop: CASSRQEGIAFF. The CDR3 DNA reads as TGTGCCAGCTCCCGACAAGAGGGGATTGCTTTCTTT.